Following are 25 T cell receptor beta chains from one sample sequenced in a study of response to subunit inactivated influenza vaccine. Each CDR3 protein is one row after TCRdb ran MiXCR on the RT-PCR reads. The table shows about 580,000 distinct CDR3 sequences, with 14% occurring only once. The sample was PBMCs from blood, taken 11 to 12 days after vaccination. All receptors derive from a man aged 50-59 years who received an inactivated influenza vaccine.

The genes are TRBV7-2 and TRBJ2-3; D remains unclear. Germline V gene data show CDR1 as SGHTA and CDR2 as FQGNSA. Trimming took 5 bases from V and 6 from J, leaving 21 bases between them. CDR3 size: 16 residues. The CDR3 protein is CASSASMTAAADTQYF. Here the CDR3 DNA reads TGTGCCAGCAGCGCATCCATGACCGCGGCAGCTGATACGCAGTATTTT.

The rearrangement links TRBV6-1 to TRBJ2-5; D ambiguous. Trimming removed 10 bases from V and 1 base from J, with 10 bases in between. CDR3 length: 12 amino acids. CDR1 and CDR2 from the germline V gene are MNHNS and SASEGT. The CDR3 sequence: CATTRTQETQYF. The CDR3 DNA follows: TGTGCCACCACACGGACCCAAGAGACCCAGTACTTC.

V is TRBV5-1 and J is TRBJ2-7; D gene uncertain. CDR1 and CDR2 from the germline V gene are SGHRS and YFSETQ. The length of the CDR3 is 15 residues. Trimming left V 4 bases short and J 0 bases short, with 14 bases between. CDR3 in DNA: TGCGCCAGCAGCAGGAACTCCGGGCCCTCCTACGAGCAGTACTTC. Encoded protein: CASSRNSGPSYEQYF. Full variable domain (outside the CDR3, taken from reference TRBV5-1 and TRBJ2-7): KAGVTQTPRYLIKTRGQQVTLSCSPISGHRSVSWYQQTPGQGLQFLFEYFSETQRNKGNFPGRFSGRQFSNSRSEMNVSTLELGDSALYLCASSRNSGPSYEQYFGPGTRLTVT.

The sample holds a few counts of this clonotype. The chain recombines TRBV4-2 with TRBJ1-1, with 8 bases matching TRBD1. V shed 3 bases and J 11 bases; nucleotides not matched to a gene: 11. The CDR3 sequence is 14 residues long. Germline lookup yields CDR1 LGHNA and CDR2 YNFKEQ. The CDR3 spells CASSQALGTGQAFF. Written as DNA, the CDR3 is TGTGCCAGCAGCCAGGCTCTCGGGACAGGTCAGGCTTTCTTT.

The chain combines TRBV24-1 with TRBJ2-3, with a weak D call TRBD1 (6 bases). This CDR3 comprises 17 residues. Trimming left V 1 base short and J 0 bases short, with 13 bases between. Germline V gene data show CDR1 as KGHDR and CDR2 as SFDVKD. The CDR3 loop is CATSDFRRQDSTDTQYF. CDR3 bases: TGTGCCACCAGTGATTTCCGTCGACAGGATAGCACAGATACGCAGTATTTT.

There are a few counts of this clonotype. The genes are TRBV6-2 or TRBV6-3 and TRBJ2-5; D is possibly TRBD1 (7 bases). Germline V gene sequence: CDR1 MNHEY, CDR2 SVGEGT. The CDR3 spans 14 residues. The ends were cut back, 6 bases at V and 5 bases at J, with 16 bases in the middle. In DNA form, the CDR3 reads TGTGCCAGCAGCCGACAGGGAGGAGGGGAGACCCAGTACTTC. Translation gives CASSRQGGGETQYF.

Ten or more counts support this clonotype. The chain is built from TRBV12-3 or TRBV12-4 and TRBJ1-5; 8 nucleotides line up with TRBD1. This CDR3 region has 14 residues. V shed 5 bases and J 6 bases; nucleotides not matched to a gene: 6. As DNA, the CDR3 is TGTGCCAGCAGTCCGGGACAGGCGGGTCAGCCCCAGCATTTT. The encoded protein is CASSPGQAGQPQHF.

This clonotype turned up a few times. The V call is TRBV10-3, the J call TRBJ2-5; D is unresolved. V was shortened by 0 bases and J by 2 bases, with 10 bases between the two germline ends. This CDR3 has 15 amino acids. Germline CDR1 reads ENHRY; CDR2 reads SYGVKD. Here the CDR3 reads CAISESKGGQETQYF. Written as DNA, the CDR3 is TGTGCCATCAGTGAGTCGAAAGGCGGACAAGAGACCCAGTACTTC.

This clonotype was counted at least ten times. This chain uses TRBV28 with TRBJ1-2, with D possibly TRBD1 on 5 matching bases. The CDR3 consists of 14 residues. CDR1 is MDHEN, CDR2 SYDVKM, per germline. V gave up 2 bases and J gave up 1 base, with 8 bases separating them. Written as DNA, the CDR3 is TGTGCCAGCAGTTTAGGGACCTTTAACTATGGCTACACCTTC. Amino acids: CASSLGTFNYGYTF.

This clonotype appeared many times. The rearrangement uses TRBV28 and TRBJ2-7; D not certain. Germline V gene sequence: CDR1 MDHEN, CDR2 SYDVKM. The V and J ends lost 5 bases and 2 bases respectively, with 13 bases between them. The CDR3 spans 14 residues. The DNA for the CDR3 is TGTGCCAGCAGTACCACGGGTTTTACCTACGAGCAGTACTTC. This encodes CASSTTGFTYEQYF.

This clonotype showed up many times. The gene calls are TRBV7-9 and TRBJ2-1; the D gene is possibly TRBD1 (6 bases). The CDR3 runs to 14 residues. Germline V gives CDR1 SEHNR, CDR2 FQNEAQ (reference sequence). V lost 5 bases and J 8 bases, leaving 16 bases between the germline ends. For the CDR3, the DNA is TGTGCCAGCAGCGCGAGGACAGCCATCTATGAGCAGTTCTTC. Translating it yields CASSARTAIYEQFF.

This clonotype was seen a handful of times. The chain couples TRBV25-1 to TRBJ2-1; 8 bases align to TRBD2. Trimming at V came to 3 bases and at J to 6 bases, leaving 10 bases not matched to a gene. From germline, CDR1 is MGHDK and CDR2 SYGVNS. CDR3 length: 16 amino acids. CDR3 DNA sequence: TGTGCCAGCAGTGACCCTAGCGGGCCTAGTGGCAATGAGCAGTTCTTC. Translation: CASSDPSGPSGNEQFF.

The genes are TRBV4-2 and TRBJ2-3; 9 positions match TRBD2. The CDR3 runs 18 residues. Germline assignment: CDR1 LGHNA and CDR2 YNFKEQ. The V gene end was trimmed by 0 bases and the J gene end by 1 base; junction bases not matched to a gene: 8. The CDR3 sequence: CASSQEAGGGAGTDTQYF. The CDR3 coding sequence is TGTGCCAGCAGCCAAGAGGCGGGGGGGGGAGCGGGCACAGATACGCAGTATTTT.

The chain links TRBV29-1 to TRBJ2-3, with 7 bases lining up with TRBD1. Germline CDR1 is SQVTM and CDR2 is ANQGSEA. V trimming: 4 bases; J trimming: 1 base; junction bases outside the gene matches: 5. This CDR3 spans 14 amino acids. This chain's CDR3 is CSVGYRGRTDTQYF. CDR3 nucleotides: TGCAGCGTTGGTTACAGGGGTCGCACAGATACGCAGTATTTT.

The chain uses TRBV7-6 and TRBJ2-5; possible D gene TRBD1, 6 bases. This CDR3 is 15 amino acids long. Germline V gene data show CDR1 as SGHVS and CDR2 as FNYEAQ. V was pared by 2 bases and J by 2 bases, with 12 bases between. The CDR3 sequence: CASSLLTRGQETQYF. The CDR3 coding sequence is TGTGCCAGCAGCTTATTGACCAGGGGACAAGAGACCCAGTACTTC.

The chain employs TRBV6-6 and TRBJ2-2; D uncertain. V was pared by 3 bases and J by 4 bases, with 6 bases between. Germline CDR1 is MNHNY and CDR2 is SVGAGI (reference sequence). CDR3 length: 13 residues. CDR3 nucleotide sequence: TGTGCCAGCAGTTATTCGTCCACCGGGGAGCTGTTTTTT. Its protein product is CASSYSSTGELFF.

This clonotype has a handful of counts. The DNA of the CDR3 is TGTGCCAGCAGCGTAGAGGGGACTAGCGGGCCTATCCCCATCGGGGCTGAGCAGTTCTTC. It yields the protein CASSVEGTSGPIPIGAEQFF. This rearrangement joins TRBV9 to TRBJ2-1; 12 bases are a match to TRBD2. The V and J ends lost 0 bases and 9 bases, in that order; junction bases with no gene match: 19. The CDR3 covers 20 residues. Germline V gene sequence: CDR1 SGDLS, CDR2 YYNGEE.

This clonotype was seen many times. Relative to the germline gene, one junction end is altered; a read error may explain this. The chain is built from TRBV12-3 or TRBV12-4 and TRBJ2-3; D is uncertain. This CDR3 has 14 amino acids. The CDR3 DNA is TGCGCCAGCAGCTTACAGCGAGGCACAGATACGCAGTATTTT. Translation: CASSLQRGTDTQYF.

Remarks on this clonotype: The missing conserved phenylalanine or tryptophan at the end of this CDR3 makes a read error likely. This sequence joins TRBV5-1 and TRBJ1-1; D uncertain. V lost 1 base, J lost 1 base, and 5 bases lay in between. Germline-derived CDR1 and CDR2 are SGHRS and YFSETQ. The CDR3 spans 13 residues. In nucleotides, the CDR3 is TGCGCCAGCAGCTTGTTTCAGAACACTGAAGCTTTCTCT. It yields the protein CASSLFQNTEAFS.

This clonotype was seen more than once but under ten times. The V and J genes are TRBV10-1 and TRBJ2-7; 9 nucleotides agree with TRBD2. The CDR3 has 16 amino acids. V was clipped by 1 base and J by 2 bases; unmatched bases: 6. Per the germline V gene, CDR1 is WNHNN and CDR2 is SYGVQD (reference sequence). In nucleotides, the CDR3 is TGCGCCAGCAGTGAGTGGAGCGGGGGGAGACCCTACGAGCAGTACTTC. Protein: CASSEWSGGRPYEQYF.

The V gene is TRBV14, the J gene TRBJ2-1, with D uncertain. CDR3 length equals 15 residues. Trimming cost V 0 bases and J 8 bases, with 14 bases left between them. Germline-derived CDR1 and CDR2 are SGHDN and FVKESK. The CDR3 nucleotides are TGTGCCAGCAGCCAAGAGACGGGTCCTCGGTATGAGCAGTTCTTC. Its protein is CASSQETGPRYEQFF. The variable domain in full, completed from reference TRBV14 and TRBJ2-1, reads EAGVTQFPSHSVIEKGQTVTLRCDPISGHDNLYWYRRVMGKEIKFLLHFVKESKQDESGMPNNRFLAERTGGTYSTLKVQPAELEDSGVYFCASSQETGPRYEQFFGPGTRLTVL.

This clonotype was observed a handful of times. V is TRBV24-1 and J is TRBJ1-2; TRBD1 matches 10 bases. From germline, CDR1 is KGHDR and CDR2 SFDVKD. V was pared by 6 bases and J by 8 bases, with 5 bases of the junction left unmatched. The CDR3 is 13 amino acids. CDR3: CATSTDRGQGYTF. CDR3 nucleotides: TGTGCCACCAGTACCGACAGGGGGCAAGGCTACACCTTC.

This clonotype appeared a few times. V and J are TRBV5-6 and TRBJ2-4; 13 bases are a match to TRBD2. The CDR3 contains 16 residues. The trim removed 4 bases at V and 5 bases at J, leaving 6 bases unmatched. Germline CDR1 SGHDT, CDR2 YYEEEE. CDR3 loop: CASSTTSGGAENIQYF. In DNA, the CDR3 is TGTGCCAGCAGCACAACTAGCGGGGGGGCGGAAAACATTCAGTACTTC.

This clonotype was observed a handful of times. For the CDR3, the DNA is TGTGCCAGCAGCTACCGGGACAGGGAGGCTTTCTTT. This gives the protein CASSYRDREAFF. The rearrangement links TRBV5-5 to TRBJ1-1, with 9 bases aligning to TRBD1. The ends lost 3 bases at V and 11 bases at J; junction bases unmatched: 5. This CDR3 contains 12 residues. Germline lookup yields CDR1 SGHKS and CDR2 YYEKEE (reference sequence).

The chain combines TRBV6-6 with TRBJ1-5; TRBD1 is a possible D gene (5 bases). Trimming took 8 bases from V and 4 from J, leaving 12 bases between them. The CDR3 has 13 amino acids. Germline V lookup: CDR1 MNHNY, CDR2 SVGAGI (reference sequence). CDR3 protein: CASQQAPNQPQHF. In DNA form, the CDR3 reads TGTGCCAGCCAACAGGCTCCGAATCAGCCCCAGCATTTT.